Listed here is a single TCR beta chain. Its antigen remains unidentified. The entry originates in a study of OX40 agonist ivuxolimab in advanced cancers. Study-level background: Partial response was recorded in three patients: one hepatocellular carcinoma and two cutaneous melanoma cases.

Germline loops: CDR1 MDHEN, CDR2 SYDVKM. V was pared by 5 bases and J by 3 bases, with 15 bases between. The length of the CDR3 is 15 residues. The assay was immunoSEQ multiplex PCR, and TCRdb's table has in-frame clones only and misses some. The sample gives around 28,000 clones, approximately 86% of which show up once; roughly 19% is in the top ten. Study results and caveats: There were, on average, more expanded clones in CD8+ T cells than in CD4+. Blood T cells, both CD4+ and CD8+, expanded clonally by week 6 at 0.1 to 3.0 mg/kg. Partial responders at 0.1-3.0 mg/kg had among the lowest clonal expansion.

The source of this sequence is an adult with an advanced solid tumor such as melanoma, head and neck, liver or kidney cancer. Specimen: CD4+ or CD8+ T cells sorted from blood, collected in a trial of the OX40 agonist ivuxolimab. This chain links TRBV28 with TRBJ2-3; the D is unclear. The CDR3 is CASSLLEGSTDTQYF. CDR3 coding DNA: TGTGCCAGCAGTCTATTGGAAGGCTCGACAGATACGCAGTATTTT.